The clone carrying this T cell receptor (beta chain) was seen only a few times. Its antigen is currently unknown. TCRdb reprocessed the reads with MiXCR, giving one entry per CDR3 protein. The sample lists about 480,000 distinct CDR3 sequences, 33% occurring once. V shed 3 bases and J shed 0 bases, with 12 bases lying between them. This CDR3 spans 16 amino acids. Germline assignment: CDR1 MDHEN and CDR2 SYDVKM. The data were taken from a study of T cell repertoires in cytomegalovirus infection. Overall study findings and caveats: Individuals carrying CMV plus the relevant HLA were identified by cumulative frequency of public TCR beta families.

This chain joins TRBV28 and TRBJ1-3; D might be TRBD1 (6 bases). The source of this sequence is a human donor in good health (CMV status not recorded). Some clones in this sample may be carry-over from other donors' samples. The sequencing here drew on cultured PBMCs, taken from culture after CMV antigen stimulation. The chain's CDR3 is CASSLSGHSSGNTIYF. Written as DNA, the CDR3 is TGTGCCAGCAGTTTGTCGGGACATTCCTCTGGAAACACCATATATTTT. Based on the CDR3 plus reference TRBV28 and TRBJ1-3, the full variable domain is DVKVTQSSRYLVKRTGEKVFLECVQDMDHENMFWYRQDPGLGLRLIYFSYDVKMKEKGDIPEGYSVSREKKERFSLILESASTNQTSMYLCASSLSGHSSGNTIYFGEGSWLTVV.